A single sample gave rise to the 24 T cell receptor beta chains below, sequenced in a study of somatic mutations in cytotoxic T cells in rheumatoid arthritis. Sequencing used immunoSEQ multiplex PCR; TCRdb keeps in-frame clones, though not all of them. The data show 15,000 to 20,000 clones, less than 75% seen once. The sample comprised CD8+ T cells sorted from blood. All receptors come from a woman aged 55-70 years in good health.

The V call is TRBV7-9, the J call TRBJ2-1, with 10 nucleotides matching TRBD2. After removal of 3 bases from V and 7 bases from J, the junction contained 6 bases not matched to a gene. Germline CDR1 reads SEHNR; CDR2 reads FQNEAQ (reference sequence). This CDR3 has 15 amino acids. The CDR3 DNA is TGTGCCAGCAGCTTTTCTAGCGGGAGATTAAATGAGCAGTTCTTC. As protein: CASSFSSGRLNEQFF.

The CDR3 DNA reads TGTGCCAGCAGTGGACCGGGACAGGGGTTTAGGGATGAGCAGTTCTTC. This gives the protein CASSGPGQGFRDEQFF. The J gene is TRBJ2-1, the V gene TRBV25-1; TRBD1 aligns across 10 bases. CDR3 length equals 16 residues. Germline V gene lookup returns CDR1 MGHDK and CDR2 SYGVNS. V was clipped by 4 bases and J by 8 bases; unmatched bases: 11.

CDR3 sequence reads: CASSTGGNSPLHF. The DNA of the CDR3 is TGTGCCAGCTCGACAGGGGGCAATTCACCCCTCCACTTT. V and J are TRBV18 and TRBJ1-6, with 10 bases aligning to TRBD1. This CDR3 has 13 amino acids. Germline lookup yields CDR1 KGHSH and CDR2 LQKENI. The V gene end was trimmed by 6 bases and the J gene end by 7 bases; junction bases not matched to a gene: 0.

The chain recombines TRBV5-5 with TRBJ2-7; no clear D. The CDR3 sequence is 11 residues long. Germline V gene lookup returns CDR1 SGHKS and CDR2 YYEKEE (reference sequence). Trimming stripped 5 bases from V and 3 bases from J, with 6 bases between. The CDR3 DNA sequence: TGTGCCAGCAGAACCGTCTACGAGCAGTACTTC. This codes for CASRTVYEQYF.

The CDR3 protein is CASSYTGTNYEQYF. DNA for the CDR3: TGTGCCAGTAGTTACACTGGGACCAACTACGAGCAGTACTTC. The V and J genes are TRBV19 and TRBJ2-7; tentatively, D is TRBD1 or TRBD2 (5 bases each). The ends were cut back, 5 bases at V and 3 bases at J, with 14 bases in the middle. The germline V gene encodes CDR1 LNHDA and CDR2 SQIVND (reference sequence). This CDR3 is 14 amino acids long.

The chain links TRBV29-1 to TRBJ2-1, with 8 positions matching TRBD2. Looked up from germline, CDR1 is SQVTM and CDR2 is ANQGSEA. V lost 2 bases to trimming and J lost 6 bases; unmatched junction nucleotides: 9. CDR3 length equals 15 residues. The CDR3 region has the DNA TGCAGCGTTGAACTCCTGGCAGCGGGAGTCAATGAGCAGTTCTTC. Protein: CSVELLAAGVNEQFF.

The rearrangement joins TRBV12-5 to TRBJ2-5; TRBD1 aligns across 9 bases. Matching the DNA end better, TRBJ2-7 makes the J call doubtful. Per the germline V gene, CDR1 is LGHNT and CDR2 is FRNRAP. The CDR3 runs to 16 residues. The CDR3 loop is CASGPPLGQGHHEQYF. The CDR3 region has the DNA TGTGCTAGTGGCCCCCCCCTGGGACAGGGACACCACGAGCAGTACTTC.

The V gene is TRBV27, the J gene TRBJ1-2; maybe TRBD1 (5 bases). Trimming cost V 7 bases and J 5 bases, with 14 bases left between them. The CDR3 has 13 residues. Germline V CDR1 and CDR2: MNHEY, SMNVEV (reference sequence). For the CDR3, the DNA is TGTGCCAGCACCCCCCGGGGGGGTTATGGCTACACCTTC. Its translation is CASTPRGGYGYTF.

The chain is built from TRBV6-1 and TRBJ2-7, with 10 bases fitting TRBD1. This CDR3 region has 18 residues. J was trimmed by 0 bases and V by 4 bases; bases with no gene match: 12. CDR1 is MNHNS and CDR2 is SASEGT in the germline V gene. CDR3: CASSGPGQGPYSSYEQYF. CDR3 coding DNA: TGTGCCAGCAGTGGACCGGGACAGGGGCCCTACAGCTCCTACGAGCAGTACTTC.

This chain links TRBV21-1 with TRBJ2-7; the D call TRBD2 from the table was never checked on the DNA. TRBV21-1 is reported as a pseudogene. The CDR3 extends over 14 amino acids. This CDR3 is CASSKAGRGGEQYF. The CDR3 coding sequence is TGTGCCAGCAGCAAAGCGGGGAGGGGAGGCGAGCAGTACTTC.

This clone has just one count. This sequence joins TRBV29-1 and TRBJ2-2; D gene unclear. This CDR3 region has 12 residues. Germline loops: CDR1 SQVTM, CDR2 ANQGSEA. V was cut by 7 bases and J by 5 bases, with 11 bases left in between. In DNA, the CDR3 is TGCAGCGCATCGGAAGCTACCGGGGAGCTGTTTTTT. The encoded protein is CSASEATGELFF.

Notes on this clone: This sample also contains other DNA sequences that code for the same CDR3. The chain has TRBV6-6 and TRBJ2-7; tentatively, D is TRBD2 (6 bases). CDR3 length equals 16 residues. CDR1 is MNHNY, CDR2 SVGAGI, per germline (reference sequence). V lost 0 bases, J lost 0 bases, and 12 bases lay in between. CDR3 nucleotide sequence: TGTGCCAGCAGTTACTCGGGCGGGGTCAGCTCCTACGAGCAGTACTTC. It yields the protein CASSYSGGVSSYEQYF.

This clone was counted a few times. This chain uses TRBV2 with TRBJ2-7; tentative D call: TRBD1 (6 bases). The CDR3 sequence is 15 residues long. V gave up 5 bases and J gave up 3 bases, with 17 bases separating them. Germline CDR1 SNHLY, CDR2 FYNNEI. The CDR3, as DNA: TGTGCCAGCAGTAAAGGGACATGGGGAATCTACGAGCAGTACTTC. Its translation: CASSKGTWGIYEQYF.

This clone was seen a few times. The chain has TRBV5-6 and TRBJ2-7; D is perhaps TRBD1 (6 bases). The V end lost 4 bases, the J end lost 7 bases, and 15 bases lay between the germline ends. The length of the CDR3 is 13 residues. Germline V gene data show CDR1 as SGHDT and CDR2 as YYEEEE. The CDR3 is CASSPRGPWEQYF. CDR3 DNA: TGTGCCAGCAGCCCCAGGGGACCTTGGGAGCAGTACTTC.

The rearrangement joins TRBV7-9 to TRBJ1-1; D not certain. The CDR3 has 15 residues. Deletions cut 1 base from V and 5 bases from J, with 14 bases between. CDR1 is SEHNR, CDR2 FQNEAQ, per germline (reference sequence). In DNA form, the CDR3 reads TGTGCCAGCAGCTTAGAGGCCCCGGGAGAGACTGAAGCTTTCTTT. Protein sequence: CASSLEAPGETEAFF.

A note on this clone: Being one base from a much bigger clone, this may be a read error. The same CDR3 arises from other DNA sequences in this sample as well. The V call is TRBV5-1, the J call TRBJ2-7; possibly TRBD1 for D (6 bases). This CDR3 spans 13 amino acids. CDR1 is SGHRS and CDR2 is YFSETQ in the germline V gene. With 3 bases removed from V and 1 base from J, the gap between germline ends came to 8 bases. The CDR3 nucleotides are TGCGCCAGCAGCTGGGACAAATCCTACGAGCAGTACTTC. Translating it yields CASSWDKSYEQYF.

The rearrangement links TRBV6-5 to TRBJ1-1, with a tentative D call TRBD1 (6 bases). From germline, CDR1 is MNHEY and CDR2 SVGAGI. The CDR3 covers 14 residues. The V gene lost 8 bases and the J gene lost 0 bases, with 13 bases spanning the gap. The DNA for the CDR3 is TGTGCCAGCGGTCCGACAGGTTTGAACACTGAAGCTTTCTTT. As protein: CASGPTGLNTEAFF.

The V gene is TRBV5-4, the J gene TRBJ1-1; 12 nucleotides align to TRBD1. V gave up 2 bases and J gave up 2 bases; unmatched junction bases: 1. This CDR3 contains 15 residues. Germline V gene lookup returns CDR1 SGHNT and CDR2 YYREEE (reference sequence). This CDR3 is CASSLGTGGNTEAFF. The CDR3 DNA follows: TGTGCCAGCAGCTTAGGGACAGGGGGCAACACTGAAGCTTTCTTT.

This chain joins TRBV10-3 and TRBJ1-2; TRBD1 aligns across 8 bases. From germline, CDR1 is ENHRY and CDR2 SYGVKD. CDR3 length: 12 residues. V shed 6 bases, J shed 3 bases, and the junction held 0 bases outside the gene matches. CDR3 nucleotides: TGTGCCATCAGGGGACAGGACTATGGCTACACCTTC. It codes for CAIRGQDYGYTF.

The rearrangement links TRBV9 to TRBJ1-1; D might be TRBD1 (5 bases). V lost 5 bases to trimming and J lost 2 bases, with 19 bases between them. Per the germline V gene, CDR1 is SGDLS and CDR2 is YYNGEE. The CDR3 has 16 amino acids. DNA of the CDR3: TGTGCCAGCAGTGCACCGAGGTGGGGGGATAACACTGAAGCTTTCTTT. It codes for CASSAPRWGDNTEAFF. The whole variable domain, filled in from reference TRBV9 and TRBJ1-1, reads DSGVTQTPKHLITATGQRVTLRCSPRSGDLSVYWYQQSLDQGLQFLIQYYNGEERAKGNILERFSAQQFPDLHSELNLSSLELGDSALYFCASSAPRWGDNTEAFFGQGTRLTVV.

The J gene is TRBJ2-7, the V gene TRBV27; D could derive from TRBD1 or TRBD2 (5 bases each). V was clipped by 6 bases and J by 0 bases, with 12 bases between them. Germline assignment: CDR1 MNHEY and CDR2 SMNVEV (reference sequence). The CDR3 covers 14 residues. CDR3 region: CASSWDVSSYEQYF. The CDR3 coding sequence is TGTGCCAGCAGCTGGGACGTTAGCTCCTACGAGCAGTACTTC.

This clone was seen a handful of times. The chain couples TRBV7-9 to TRBJ1-5; no reliable D call. Germline V gene lookup returns CDR1 SEHNR and CDR2 FQNEAQ (reference sequence). V shed 5 bases and J shed 0 bases, with 11 bases lying between them. The CDR3 runs 15 residues. The CDR3, as DNA: TGTGCCAGCAGCCCGTCGGGAGTTAGCAATCAGCCCCAGCATTTT. The encoded protein is CASSPSGVSNQPQHF.

V is TRBV4-1 and J is TRBJ1-2; D might be TRBD1 (6 bases). The V gene's germline CDR1 is MGHRA and CDR2 YSYEKL. V was clipped by 0 bases and J by 0 bases, with 11 bases between them. The CDR3 is made up of 16 amino acids. This chain's CDR3 is CASSQEDSAANYGYTF. As DNA, the CDR3 is TGCGCCAGCAGCCAAGAGGACAGTGCTGCTAACTATGGCTACACCTTC.

The rearrangement joins TRBV11-2 to TRBJ1-1; 9 nucleotides agree with TRBD1. The J segment lost 3 bases and the V segment lost 6 bases, leaving 8 bases of the junction unmatched. The CDR3 totals 15 residues. Germline V lookup: CDR1 SGHAT, CDR2 FQNNGV. The CDR3: CASRTHRGQHTEAFF. CDR3 coding DNA: TGTGCCAGCAGGACCCACAGGGGGCAACACACTGAAGCTTTCTTT.